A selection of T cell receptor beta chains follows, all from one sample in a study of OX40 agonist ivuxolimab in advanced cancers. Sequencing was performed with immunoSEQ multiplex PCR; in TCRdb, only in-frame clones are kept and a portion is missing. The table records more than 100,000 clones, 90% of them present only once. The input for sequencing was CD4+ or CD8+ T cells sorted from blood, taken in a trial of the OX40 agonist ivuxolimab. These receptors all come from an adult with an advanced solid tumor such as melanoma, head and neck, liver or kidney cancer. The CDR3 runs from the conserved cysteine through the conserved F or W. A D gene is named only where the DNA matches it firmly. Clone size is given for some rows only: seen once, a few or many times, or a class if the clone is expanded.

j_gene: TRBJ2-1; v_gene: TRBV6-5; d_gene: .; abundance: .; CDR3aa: CASSYWGGGNEQFF; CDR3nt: TGTGCCAGCAGTTACTGGGGAGGGGGTAATGAGCAGTTCTTC
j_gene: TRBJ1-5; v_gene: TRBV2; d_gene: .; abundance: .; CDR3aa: CASRVGGGSNQPQHF; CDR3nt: TGTGCCAGCAGAGTAGGGGGAGGGAGCAATCAGCCCCAGCATTTT
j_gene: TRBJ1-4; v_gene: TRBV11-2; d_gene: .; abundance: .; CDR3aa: CASSLAQFNEKLFF; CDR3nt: TGTGCCAGCAGCTTAGCACAGTTTAATGAAAAACTGTTTTTT
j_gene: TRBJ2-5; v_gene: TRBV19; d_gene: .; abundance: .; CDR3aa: CAIPAHRRQETQYF; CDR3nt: TGTGCCATCCCGGCGCACCGTCGCCAAGAGACCCAGTACTTC
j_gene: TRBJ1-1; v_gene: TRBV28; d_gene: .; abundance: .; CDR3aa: CASSYPPSAAFF; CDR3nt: TGTGCCAGCAGTTACCCTCCTAGTGCAGCTTTCTTT
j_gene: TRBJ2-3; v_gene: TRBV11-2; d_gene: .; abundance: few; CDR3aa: CASSSIYRTDTQYF; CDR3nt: TGTGCCAGCAGCTCCATATACAGGACAGATACGCAGTATTTT
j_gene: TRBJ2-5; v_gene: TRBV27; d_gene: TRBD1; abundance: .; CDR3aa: CASSAGTGGLRETQYF; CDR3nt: TGTGCCAGCAGTGCCGGGACAGGGGGTTTGAGGGAGACCCAGTACTTC
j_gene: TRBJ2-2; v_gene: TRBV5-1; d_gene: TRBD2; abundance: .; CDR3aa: CASSLTSGANTGELFF; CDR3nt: TGCGCCAGCAGCTTGACTAGCGGCGCGAACACCGGGGAGCTGTTTTTT
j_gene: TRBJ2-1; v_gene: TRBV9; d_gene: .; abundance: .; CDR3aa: CASSVTWIPSSYNEQFF; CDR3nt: TGTGCCAGCAGCGTAACGTGGATTCCGAGCTCCTACAATGAGCAGTTCTTC
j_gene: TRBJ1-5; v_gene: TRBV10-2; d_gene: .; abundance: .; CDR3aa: CASSRTQLSNQPQHF; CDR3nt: TGCGCCAGCAGTAGGACACAACTTAGCAATCAGCCCCAGCATTTT
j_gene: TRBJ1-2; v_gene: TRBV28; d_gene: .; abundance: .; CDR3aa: CASSSRPGQAINYGYTF; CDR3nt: TGTGCCAGCAGTTCGCGCCCGGGGCAGGCGATCAACTATGGCTACACCTTC
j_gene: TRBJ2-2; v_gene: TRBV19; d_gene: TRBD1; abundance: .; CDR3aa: CASSDGTANTGELFF; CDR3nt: TGTGCCAGTAGTGACGGGACAGCGAACACCGGGGAGCTGTTTTTT
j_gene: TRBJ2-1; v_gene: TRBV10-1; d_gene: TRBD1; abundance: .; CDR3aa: CASSESGTDYNEQFF; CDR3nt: TGCGCCAGCAGTGAATCCGGGACAGACTACAATGAGCAGTTCTTC